The 18 T cell receptor beta chains below all came from one sample that was sequenced in a study of neurological immune-mediated disorders. MiXCR was run by TCRdb on the 5' RACE reads, yielding one entry per CDR3 protein. The data contain about 59,000 distinct CDR3 sequences, 3.5% to 4.5% of them seen just once; the ten biggest clones take up roughly 2.3%. Material for sequencing was PBMCs. Every receptor here comes from a woman in her 50s with multiple sclerosis.

This clonotype was recorded at least ten times. As DNA, the CDR3 is TGCGCCAGCAGCTTGGCCGGAGGACAGGGGTTCAATGAGCAGTTCTTC. This gives the protein CASSLAGGQGFNEQFF. V is TRBV5-1 and J is TRBJ2-1, with 9 bases matching TRBD1. Germline V CDR1 and CDR2: SGHRS, YFSETQ. With V trimmed by 0 bases and J by 6 bases, 7 bases remained unmatched. The CDR3 has 16 amino acids.

This clonotype was found many times. The genes are TRBV12-3 or TRBV12-4 and TRBJ1-2; D unclear. V gave up 1 base and J gave up 4 bases, with 10 bases separating them. The CDR3 spans 14 residues. The CDR3 DNA sequence: TGTGCCAGCAGTTTAGTGATGGGTCTCTATGGCTACACCTTC. Translated: CASSLVMGLYGYTF.

This clonotype was seen many times. The chain links TRBV12-3 or TRBV12-4 to TRBJ1-2, with 7 bases identical to TRBD1. V was clipped by 5 bases and J by 11 bases; unmatched bases: 8. This CDR3 has 12 amino acids. This CDR3 reads CASSQRTGEYTF. CDR3 DNA: TGTGCCAGCAGTCAAAGGACAGGCGAATACACCTTC.

This clonotype was observed many times. This chain links TRBV7-9 with TRBJ2-5, with 7 bases lining up with TRBD2. Germline V gene sequence: CDR1 SEHNR, CDR2 FQNEAQ (reference sequence). CDR3 size: 15 residues. J was trimmed by 3 bases and V by 1 base; bases with no gene match: 5. The CDR3 nucleotides read TGTGCCAGCAGCTTAGTTGGGACTATCAAAGAGACCCAGTACTTC. Translating it yields CASSLVGTIKETQYF.

This clonotype was seen repeatedly, ten times or more. This chain links TRBV15 with TRBJ2-3; D is tentatively TRBD1 or TRBD2 (6 bases each). Germline V gene lookup returns CDR1 LNHNV and CDR2 YYDKDF (reference sequence). This CDR3 contains 16 residues. Between the trimmed V and J ends, which lost 8 bases and 2 bases, there was a span of 20 bases. The CDR3 DNA sequence: TGTGCCACCCGGGGCCTCGGGGGCAAGGTCACAGATACGCAGTATTTT. It yields the protein CATRGLGGKVTDTQYF.

This clonotype was found many times. The chain is built from TRBV6-2 or TRBV6-3 and TRBJ2-4, with TRBD2 matching over 10 bases. The junction had 13 bases not matched to a gene; V was cut back by 0 bases and J by 5 bases. Germline V gene sequence: CDR1 MNHEY, CDR2 SVGEGT. The CDR3 is made up of 19 amino acids. In nucleotides, the CDR3 is TGTGCCAGCAGTTACTCGCGAAAGCTAGCGGGAGTGGACGAAAACATTCAGTACTTC. It specifies CASSYSRKLAGVDENIQYF.

This clonotype was seen repeatedly, ten times or more. The chain carries TRBV7-9 and TRBJ2-3, with TRBD2 identical over 7 bases. CDR3 length: 17 residues. V trimming: 8 bases; J trimming: 0 bases; junction bases outside the gene matches: 14. Germline CDR1 and CDR2: SEHNR and FQNEAQ (reference sequence). This CDR3 reads CASGPDGAGISTDTQYF. The CDR3 region has the DNA TGTGCCAGCGGCCCGGATGGAGCGGGGATAAGCACAGATACGCAGTATTTT.

There are many counts of this clonotype. The chain recombines TRBV27 with TRBJ2-7; D is uncertain. Germline V gives CDR1 MNHEY, CDR2 SMNVEV (reference sequence). Trimming cost V 6 bases and J 1 base, with 13 bases left between them. The CDR3 sequence is 14 residues long. The CDR3 region has the DNA TGTGCCAGCAGCCTAGGCCCTTTTTCCTACGAGCAGTACTTC. This gives the protein CASSLGPFSYEQYF.

This clonotype was seen repeatedly, ten times or more. The V gene is TRBV7-2, the J gene TRBJ2-3; D uncertain. Per germline, CDR1 SGHTA and CDR2 FQGNSA. This CDR3 is built from 14 residues. V was cut by 2 bases and J by 1 base, with 7 bases left in between. This CDR3 is CASSLSPGTDTQYF. CDR3 DNA: TGTGCCAGCAGCTTAAGTCCTGGCACAGATACGCAGTATTTT.

The sample holds many counts of this clonotype. V and J are TRBV2 and TRBJ1-5, with a weak D call TRBD1 (6 bases). The germline gives CDR1 SNHLY, CDR2 FYNNEI. Trimming cost V 3 bases and J 7 bases, with 10 bases left between them. The CDR3 length is 13 residues. DNA for the CDR3: TGTGCCAGCAGTGAGACAGGCGGGCAGCCCCAGCATTTT. Residues: CASSETGGQPQHF.

This clonotype was recorded many times. V usage is TRBV7-2 and J usage is TRBJ2-3; no firm D call. Germline CDR1 and CDR2: SGHTA and FQGNSA. V was clipped by 3 bases and J by 0 bases, with 7 bases between them. This CDR3 has 14 residues. The CDR3 loop reads CASSFWGSTDTQYF. The CDR3 DNA sequence: TGTGCCAGCAGCTTTTGGGGTAGCACAGATACGCAGTATTTT.

This clonotype has at least ten counts. The chain joins TRBV10-3 to TRBJ2-7, with 7 bases that match TRBD1. Germline loops: CDR1 ENHRY, CDR2 SYGVKD. V shed 6 bases and J 12 bases; nucleotides not matched to a gene: 11. This CDR3 comprises 12 residues. CDR3 loop: CAISPTGPEAYF. The CDR3 DNA sequence: TGTGCCATCAGCCCGACAGGGCCTGAAGCGTACTTC.

This clonotype was observed at least ten times. This chain links TRBV6-6 with TRBJ1-6; no reliable D call. The CDR3 loop spans 18 amino acids. Per the germline V gene, CDR1 is MNHNY and CDR2 is SVGAGI (reference sequence). With 3 bases removed from V and 5 bases from J, the gap between germline ends came to 20 bases. For the CDR3, the DNA is TGTGCCAGCAGTTATACCGGACCTACGAGAGGAAATAATTCACCCCTCCACTTT. This codes for CASSYTGPTRGNNSPLHF.

At least ten counts were recorded for this clonotype. The rearrangement links TRBV20-1 to TRBJ2-7; 10 bases map to TRBD1. The germline V gene encodes CDR1 DFQATT and CDR2 SNEGSKA (reference sequence). The CDR3 extends over 14 amino acids. Germline trimming cut 6 bases from V and 0 bases from J; bases unmatched to any gene: 5. CDR3 bases: TGCAGTGCCAACGGACAGGGGGACTCCTACGAGCAGTACTTC. This codes for CSANGQGDSYEQYF.

This clonotype was seen ten or more times. The chain employs TRBV4-1 and TRBJ1-1; D not certain. CDR1 is MGHRA and CDR2 is YSYEKL in the germline V gene. The CDR3 has 11 amino acids. This chain's CDR3 is CAPGHDTEAFF. The CDR3 coding sequence is TGCGCACCCGGTCATGACACTGAAGCTTTCTTT.

This clonotype showed up many times. The rearrangement links TRBV7-8 to TRBJ2-7; TRBD2 matches 12 bases. Trimming took 6 bases from V and 5 from J; bases not matched to a gene: 14. CDR1 is SGHVS, CDR2 FQNEAQ, per germline. The CDR3 runs 17 residues. CDR3 protein: CASSLRPTSGRSDEQYF. The CDR3 coding sequence is TGTGCCAGCAGTTTACGCCCGACTAGCGGGAGATCGGACGAGCAGTACTTC. Looking up the rest from reference TRBV7-8 and TRBJ2-7 gives the full variable domain: GAGVSQSPRYKVAKRGQDVALRCDPISGHVSLFWYQQALGQGPEFLTYFQNEAQLDKSGLPSDRFFAERPEGSVSTLKIQRTQQEDSAVYLCASSLRPTSGRSDEQYFGPGTRLTVT.

This clonotype showed up many times. This sequence joins TRBV12-3 or TRBV12-4 and TRBJ1-4, with unresolved D. V lost 3 bases and J lost 7, with 9 bases in between. The CDR3 covers 13 residues. The chain's CDR3 is CASSLNMGEKLFF. In DNA form, the CDR3 reads TGTGCCAGCAGTTTGAATATGGGTGAAAAACTGTTTTTT.

This clonotype came up many times. The genes are TRBV7-2 and TRBJ2-6; D uncertain. CDR1 is SGHTA and CDR2 is FQGNSA in the germline V gene. Trimming shortened V by 4 bases and J by 1 base, and 11 bases separated the two germline ends. The CDR3 totals 16 residues. As DNA, the CDR3 is TGTGCCAGCAGCTCTTACCTAGTTTCTGGGGCCAACGTCCTGACTTTC. Translated, it gives CASSSYLVSGANVLTF.